Following are 5 T cell receptor beta chains from one sample sequenced in a study of tumor and adjacent non-tumor tissue in lung cancer. Three rounds of nested PCR, following a modified ARM-PCR protocol, produced the TCRbeta library. TCRdb fed the multiplex PCR reads into MiXCR, producing one record per CDR3 protein. The top ten clones hold around 18% of a sample with 85,000 to 100,000 distinct CDR3 sequences, about 67% of them seen once. RNA was extracted from bulk tissue without any cell sorting. The sequencing sample was made of lung tumor tissue. The source is a man in his sixties with non-small cell lung cancer.

As regards this clonotype: Compared with germline, one end of the junction differs, possibly owing to a read error. The rearrangement uses TRBV7-9 and TRBJ2-2; D not resolved. Germline V gene data show CDR1 as SEHNR and CDR2 as FQNEAQ (reference sequence). The CDR3 has 12 amino acids. CDR3: CASGFQDGELFF. The CDR3 region has the DNA TGTGCCAGCGGCTTTCAGGACGGGGAGCTGTTTTTT.

This clonotype was seen ten or more times. The chain has TRBV5-1 and TRBJ2-3; D is ambiguous. The CDR3 runs to 12 residues. The V gene lost 6 bases and the J gene lost 2 bases, with 7 bases spanning the gap. Per the germline V gene, CDR1 is SGHRS and CDR2 is YFSETQ. CDR3 coding DNA: TGCGCCAGCACCGATTCCACAGATACGCAGTATTTT. Protein: CASTDSTDTQYF.

Concerning this clonotype: A read error may produce the germline difference seen at one junction end. This chain joins TRBV11-3 and TRBJ2-1; a weak D match, TRBD2 (6 bases). Looked up from germline, CDR1 is SGHNT and CDR2 is YENEEA. The CDR3 totals 14 residues. The CDR3 bases are TGTCCCAGTAGACGGACTACTACGTCTACTGAGCTGTTCTTC. Protein product: CPSRRTTTSTELFF.

The chain uses TRBV30 and TRBJ2-7, with D tentatively TRBD2 (5 bases). CDR3 length equals 12 residues. Germline CDR1 and CDR2: GTSNPN and SVGIG (reference sequence). Deletions cut 5 bases from V and 4 bases from J, with 12 bases between. CDR3 sequence (DNA): TGTGCCTGGTCGGGAACAGATTACGAGCAGTACTTC. Translated, it gives CAWSGTDYEQYF.

The chain combines TRBV2 with TRBJ2-2, with 12 bases aligning to TRBD2. The ends lost 4 bases at V and 5 bases at J; junction bases unmatched: 5. The CDR3 totals 16 residues. CDR1 SNHLY and CDR2 FYNNEI come from the germline V gene. For the CDR3, the DNA is TGTGCCAGCAGTGTGACTAGCGGGGGAAATACCGGGGAGCTGTTTTTT. Its protein product is CASSVTSGGNTGELFF.